Each of the 30 T cell receptor beta chains below was sequenced from the same sample in a study of blood T cell repertoires in COVID-19 (TCRdb year 2020). The library was prepared using the immunoSEQ multiplex PCR assay. TCRdb limited this immuneACCESS table to in-frame rearrangements with V and J called. A share of clones is missing; checked studies link under half to unresolved V genes, and the rest is unexplained. For this sample there are about 75,000 clones; around 89% appear just once. The ten most abundant clones make up roughly a fifth of the sample. Sequencing was performed on peripheral blood. The receptor set was obtained from a human donor in a cohort sampled during active COVID-19.

This clone is a singleton in its sample. The chain joins TRBV28 to TRBJ2-5; TRBD2 matches at 10 bases. V gave up 6 bases and J gave up 5 bases; unmatched junction bases: 18. Looked up from germline, CDR1 is MDHEN and CDR2 is SYDVKM. The CDR3 has 18 amino acids. The CDR3 sequence is CASSRSPTLAGGGETQYF. The CDR3 DNA follows: TGTGCCAGCAGCCGATCCCCCACTTTAGCGGGGGGCGGGGAGACCCAGTACTTC.

V is TRBV3-1 (or the pseudogene TRBV3-2) and J is TRBJ1-1; the match to TRBD1 covers 7 bases. Germline CDR1 reads LGHDT; CDR2 reads YNNKEL (reference sequence). V trimming: 3 bases; J trimming: 1 base; junction bases outside the gene matches: 5. The CDR3 contains 15 residues. Written as DNA, the CDR3 is TGTGCCAGCAGCCACCGACAGGGCACGAACACTGAAGCTTTCTTT. Protein sequence: CASSHRQGTNTEAFF.

This clone came up once. The chain joins TRBV2 to TRBJ2-2; possible D gene TRBD1, 6 bases. Germline loops: CDR1 SNHLY, CDR2 FYNNEI. The CDR3 length is 15 residues. The V end was cut by 2 bases, the J end by 2 bases, with 9 bases between. DNA for the CDR3: TGTGCCAGCAGTGAATACAGGGCCAACACCGGGGAGCTGTTTTTT. This encodes CASSEYRANTGELFF.

The V gene is TRBV7-6, the J gene TRBJ2-3; 7 bases line up with TRBD2. CDR1 is SGHVS and CDR2 is FNYEAQ in the germline V gene. The junction had 9 bases not matched to a gene; V was cut back by 1 base and J by 2 bases. This CDR3 region has 17 residues. The chain's CDR3 is CASSLGVGRPNTDTQYF. The CDR3 DNA is TGTGCCAGCAGCTTAGGGGTCGGGAGGCCGAACACAGATACGCAGTATTTT.

In its sample, this clone was seen a few times. V usage is TRBV9 and J usage is TRBJ1-2; a possible D gene is TRBD1 (6 bases). Germline CDR1 and CDR2: SGDLS and YYNGEE. Trimming removed 0 bases from V and 7 bases from J, with 13 bases in between. The CDR3 length is 14 residues. This chain's CDR3 is CASSVDGQSLGYTF. The CDR3 nucleotides read TGTGCCAGCAGCGTAGATGGACAGTCTCTTGGCTACACCTTC.

The V gene is TRBV12-5, the J gene TRBJ1-3, with 11 bases aligning to TRBD1. V dropped 4 bases and J dropped 2; count of bases not matched to a gene: 10. The CDR3 runs 18 residues. Germline V CDR1 and CDR2: LGHNT, FRNRAP. CDR3: CASGSAGRGQGAGNTIYF. The CDR3 DNA sequence: TGTGCTAGTGGTTCCGCCGGGCGGGGACAGGGGGCTGGAAACACCATATATTTT. Looking up the rest from reference TRBV12-5 and TRBJ1-3 gives the full variable domain: DARVTQTPRHKVTEMGQEVTMRCQPILGHNTVFWYRQTMMQGLELLAYFRNRAPLDDSGMPKDRFSAEMPDATLATLKIQPSEPRDSAVYFCASGSAGRGQGAGNTIYFGEGSWLTVV.

This clone has a single count. CDR3: CSASWAGGADTQYF. CDR3 bases: TGCAGTGCTAGTTGGGCGGGGGGGGCGGATACGCAGTATTTT. This chain connects TRBV20-1 to TRBJ2-3; 9 bases fit TRBD2. There are 14 residues in the CDR3. The ends lost 3 bases at V and 6 bases at J; junction bases unmatched: 7. Germline CDR1 is DFQATT and CDR2 is SNEGSKA (reference sequence).

V usage is TRBV18 and J usage is TRBJ2-1; perhaps TRBD1 as D (5 bases). V lost 1 base and J 2 bases, leaving 9 bases between the germline ends. The CDR3 has 15 amino acids. Germline lookup yields CDR1 KGHSH and CDR2 LQKENI. The CDR3 nucleotides are TGTGCCAGCTCACCACAGAAGGGGCCCTACAATGAGCAGTTCTTC. The encoded protein is CASSPQKGPYNEQFF.

CDR3 protein: CASSPGTGVYNEQFF. DNA for the CDR3: TGTGCCAGCAGCCCCGGGACAGGGGTATACAATGAGCAGTTCTTC. The chain couples TRBV11-3 to TRBJ2-1; TRBD1 matches 10 bases. The CDR3 extends over 15 amino acids. The germline gives CDR1 SGHNT, CDR2 YENEEA. Germline trimming cut 5 bases from V and 4 bases from J; bases unmatched to any gene: 5.

V gene TRBV5-1 combines with J gene TRBJ2-5; D gene ambiguous. The CDR3 has 13 residues. V dropped 5 bases and J dropped 0 bases, with 8 bases sitting between them. Germline loops: CDR1 SGHRS, CDR2 YFSETQ. DNA for the CDR3: TGCGCCAGCAGTTTCCGGGACCAAGAGACCCAGTACTTC. Amino acid sequence: CASSFRDQETQYF.

The table lists this clone with a few counts. V usage is TRBV6-6 and J usage is TRBJ2-2; D remains unclear. The length of the CDR3 is 15 residues. Germline loops: CDR1 MNHNY, CDR2 SVGAGI (reference sequence). V was clipped by 7 bases and J by 4 bases, with 16 bases between them. In nucleotides, the CDR3 is TGTGCCAGCAAGAAAGAAGCCCAATTCACCGGGGAGCTGTTTTTT. Residues: CASKKEAQFTGELFF.

The chain joins TRBV5-4 to TRBJ2-6; a possible D gene is TRBD2 (5 bases). V lost 0 bases to trimming and J lost 2 bases, with 6 bases between them. The CDR3 loop spans 15 amino acids. CDR1 and CDR2 (germline): SGHNT, YYREEE (reference sequence). CDR3 DNA sequence: TGTGCCAGCAGCTTGGCCGGGGCTGGGGCCAACGTCCTGACTTTC. It yields the protein CASSLAGAGANVLTF.

This sequence joins TRBV9 and TRBJ2-7; 7 nucleotides line up with TRBD2. The CDR3 has 14 amino acids. CDR1 is SGDLS and CDR2 is YYNGEE in the germline V gene. Trimming removed 6 bases from V and 4 bases from J; junction bases left unmatched: 10. The CDR3 loop is CASTPGSGLYEQYF. CDR3 nucleotides: TGTGCCAGCACCCCGGGTAGCGGGTTATACGAGCAGTACTTC.

The chain uses TRBV20-1 and TRBJ1-5, with D unclear. The CDR3 consists of 13 residues. V was trimmed by 3 bases and J by 2 bases, leaving 8 bases between them. The germline CDR1 and CDR2 sequences are DFQATT and SNEGSKA (reference sequence). The CDR3 nucleotides are TGCAGTGCTAGTCGGCAGGGCAATCAGCCCCAGCATTTT. Its protein is CSASRQGNQPQHF.

This clone is labeled medium-sized. The identical CDR3 is also encoded by other nucleotide sequences in the sample. The CDR3 nucleotides read TGTGCCAGCAGTTACTCGGACAGTAGCTCCTACGAGCAGTACTTC. Protein: CASSYSDSSSYEQYF. The rearrangement links TRBV6-5 to TRBJ2-7; D perhaps matches TRBD1 (6 bases). Germline-derived CDR1 and CDR2 are MNHEY and SVGAGI. This CDR3 has 15 residues. With 0 bases removed from V and 0 bases from J, the gap between germline ends came to 9 bases.

CDR3 nucleotide sequence: TGTGCCAGCAGTGTCCAGAACACCGGGGAGCTGTTTTTT. Protein product: CASSVQNTGELFF. The V gene is TRBV2, the J gene TRBJ2-2; no firm D call. Trimming took off 4 bases at V and 1 base at J, with 4 bases between the two ends. CDR1 and CDR2 from the germline V gene are SNHLY and FYNNEI. The CDR3 is made up of 13 amino acids.

CDR3: CASSQARLAGARNEQFF. CDR3 DNA sequence: TGTGCCAGCAGCCAAGCCCGACTAGCGGGGGCGCGCAATGAGCAGTTCTTC. This chain connects TRBV14 to TRBJ2-1; TRBD2 matches 12 bases. The CDR3 has 17 residues. From germline, CDR1 is SGHDN and CDR2 FVKESK. Germline trimming cut 1 base from V and 6 bases from J; bases unmatched to any gene: 7.

V is TRBV3-1 (or the pseudogene TRBV3-2) and J is TRBJ2-3; TRBD1 is a possible D gene (5 bases). This CDR3 contains 14 residues. Trimming removed 3 bases from V and 4 bases from J, with 11 bases in between. From germline, CDR1 is LGHDT and CDR2 YNNKEL (reference sequence). The CDR3 nucleotides read TGTGCCAGCAGCCATCAGGGAAATTCAGATACGCAGTATTTT. As protein: CASSHQGNSDTQYF.

This chain connects TRBV6-5 to TRBJ1-6; possible D gene TRBD1, 6 bases. The CDR3 spans 13 residues. The germline V and J ends were trimmed by 2 bases and 11 bases, with 10 bases remaining between them. The germline V gene encodes CDR1 MNHEY and CDR2 SVGAGI. CDR3 sequence: CASSYDRQTPLHF. The CDR3, as DNA: TGTGCCAGCAGTTACGACAGGCAAACACCCCTCCACTTT.

This clone was seen more than once but under ten times. V usage is TRBV7-8 and J usage is TRBJ2-7; TRBD2 agrees at 8 bases. Germline CDR1 SGHVS, CDR2 FQNEAQ. The CDR3 runs to 14 residues. The V and J ends lost 5 bases and 2 bases, in that order; junction bases with no gene match: 5. The CDR3 here is CASSRERGPYEQYF. CDR3 sequence (DNA): TGTGCCAGCAGCAGAGAGCGGGGGCCCTACGAGCAGTACTTC. Full variable domain (rest looked up from reference TRBV7-8 and TRBJ2-7): GAGVSQSPRYKVAKRGQDVALRCDPISGHVSLFWYQQALGQGPEFLTYFQNEAQLDKSGLPSDRFFAERPEGSVSTLKIQRTQQEDSAVYLCASSRERGPYEQYFGPGTRLTVT.

CDR3 coding DNA: TGCGCCAGCAGCCAAGACCCCCTCGCCAGGAACACTGAAGCTTTCTTT. Translated, it gives CASSQDPLARNTEAFF. This chain links TRBV4-1 with TRBJ1-1; D remains ambiguous. The V end lost 0 bases, the J end lost 1 base, and 12 bases lay between the germline ends. The CDR3 extends over 16 amino acids. Germline values: CDR1 MGHRA, CDR2 YSYEKL.

The chain joins TRBV19 to TRBJ2-5; tentatively, D is TRBD1 (5 bases). The CDR3 covers 13 residues. Germline lookup yields CDR1 LNHDA and CDR2 SQIVND (reference sequence). V was shortened by 5 bases and J by 2 bases, with 9 bases between the two germline ends. Here the CDR3 DNA reads TGTGCCAGTAGTTGGGCAGGGCAAGAGACCCAGTACTTC. This gives the protein CASSWAGQETQYF.

This clone was counted a single time. The V and J genes are TRBV5-1 and TRBJ2-1; D not resolved. CDR1 and CDR2 from the germline V gene are SGHRS and YFSETQ. Deletions cut 2 bases from V and 2 bases from J, with 8 bases between. The CDR3 sequence is 14 residues long. CDR3 sequence reads: CASSFSQTYNEQFF. CDR3 DNA sequence: TGCGCCAGCAGCTTTTCCCAAACCTACAATGAGCAGTTCTTC. The full variable domain, completed using reference TRBV5-1 and TRBJ2-1, is KAGVTQTPRYLIKTRGQQVTLSCSPISGHRSVSWYQQTPGQGLQFLFEYFSETQRNKGNFPGRFSGRQFSNSRSEMNVSTLELGDSALYLCASSFSQTYNEQFFGPGTRLTVL.

J is TRBJ1-1 and V is TRBV9; D not certain. The CDR3 length is 14 residues. Trimming took off 0 bases at V and 1 base at J, with 7 bases between the two ends. Germline lookup yields CDR1 SGDLS and CDR2 YYNGEE. CDR3 in amino acids: CASSVGHRNTEAFF. CDR3 bases: TGTGCCAGCAGCGTAGGCCACAGGAACACTGAAGCTTTCTTT. Using reference TRBV9 and TRBJ1-1 for the parts outside the CDR3, the full variable domain is DSGVTQTPKHLITATGQRVTLRCSPRSGDLSVYWYQQSLDQGLQFLIQYYNGEERAKGNILERFSAQQFPDLHSELNLSSLELGDSALYFCASSVGHRNTEAFFGQGTRLTVV.

This chain links TRBV30 with TRBJ1-6; 8 bases agree with TRBD1. Losses at the gene ends were 4 bases for V and 10 bases for J; bases not matched to a gene: 6. Germline V CDR1 and CDR2: GTSNPN, SVGIG (reference sequence). The CDR3 covers 13 residues. CDR3 in DNA: TGTGCCTGGAAATCAGGGGGCAAATCACCCCTCCACTTT. This sequence encodes CAWKSGGKSPLHF.

The gene calls are TRBV7-9 and TRBJ2-2, with 10 bases fitting TRBD2. The CDR3 is 17 amino acids. V shed 5 bases and J 7 bases; nucleotides not matched to a gene: 13. CDR1 is SEHNR, CDR2 FQNEAQ, per germline (reference sequence). CDR3 residues: CASSQRFLAGVGGELFF. The CDR3 coding sequence is TGTGCCAGCAGCCAAAGGTTTCTAGCGGGAGTCGGCGGGGAGCTGTTTTTT.

This chain links TRBV5-1 with TRBJ2-5, with 10 bases lining up with TRBD1. Germline V gene data show CDR1 as SGHRS and CDR2 as YFSETQ. The V gene end was trimmed by 3 bases and the J gene end by 0 bases; junction bases not matched to a gene: 5. CDR3 length: 16 amino acids. CDR3 nucleotide sequence: TGCGCCAGCAGCTGGGGGGGACAGGGGTACCAAGAGACCCAGTACTTC. Protein product: CASSWGGQGYQETQYF.

This rearrangement joins TRBV27 to TRBJ2-7; 8 nucleotides agree with TRBD1. Trimming at V came to 4 bases and at J to 3 bases, leaving 2 bases not matched to a gene. There are 13 residues in the CDR3. The germline gives CDR1 MNHEY, CDR2 SMNVEV (reference sequence). The DNA for the CDR3 is TGTGCCAGCAGTTCAGGGACAGGCTACGAGCAGTACTTC. Amino acid sequence: CASSSGTGYEQYF.

This rearrangement joins TRBV30 to TRBJ2-1; possible D gene TRBD2, 6 bases. The CDR3 has 14 residues. Looked up from germline, CDR1 is GTSNPN and CDR2 is SVGIG (reference sequence). Trimming pared 6 bases from V and 0 bases from J, leaving 12 bases between. The CDR3 reads CACYSGYSYNEQFF. The CDR3 nucleotides read TGTGCCTGTTATAGCGGTTACTCCTACAATGAGCAGTTCTTC. Together with reference TRBV30 and TRBJ2-1, the CDR3 gives the full variable domain: SQTIHQWPATLVQPVGSPLSLECTVEGTSNPNLYWYRQAAGRGLQLLFYSVGIGQISSEVPQNLSASRPQDRQFILSSKKLLLSDSGFYLCACYSGYSYNEQFFGPGTRLTVL.

This chain links TRBV5-1 with TRBJ2-3; 8 bases line up with TRBD2. The CDR3 covers 13 residues. The V gene's germline CDR1 is SGHRS and CDR2 YFSETQ. V was pared by 7 bases and J by 5 bases, with 6 bases of the junction left unmatched. The CDR3 here is CASLSGTEDTQYF. The CDR3 nucleotides are TGCGCCAGCCTTAGCGGGACGGAAGATACGCAGTATTTT. Full variable domain (outside the CDR3, taken from reference TRBV5-1 and TRBJ2-3): KAGVTQTPRYLIKTRGQQVTLSCSPISGHRSVSWYQQTPGQGLQFLFEYFSETQRNKGNFPGRFSGRQFSNSRSEMNVSTLELGDSALYLCASLSGTEDTQYFGPGTRLTVL.